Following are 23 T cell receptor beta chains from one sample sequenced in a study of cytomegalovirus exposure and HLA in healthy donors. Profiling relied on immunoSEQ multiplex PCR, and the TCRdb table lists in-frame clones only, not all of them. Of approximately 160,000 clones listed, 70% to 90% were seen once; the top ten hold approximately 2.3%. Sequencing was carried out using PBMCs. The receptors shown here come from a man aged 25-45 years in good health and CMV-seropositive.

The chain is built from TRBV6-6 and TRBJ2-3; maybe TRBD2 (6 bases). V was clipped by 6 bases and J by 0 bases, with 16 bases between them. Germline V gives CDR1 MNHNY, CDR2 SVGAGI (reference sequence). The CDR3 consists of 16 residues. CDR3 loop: CASRKSGVSSTDTQYF. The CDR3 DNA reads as TGTGCCAGCAGGAAATCGGGGGTCAGTAGCACAGATACGCAGTATTTT.

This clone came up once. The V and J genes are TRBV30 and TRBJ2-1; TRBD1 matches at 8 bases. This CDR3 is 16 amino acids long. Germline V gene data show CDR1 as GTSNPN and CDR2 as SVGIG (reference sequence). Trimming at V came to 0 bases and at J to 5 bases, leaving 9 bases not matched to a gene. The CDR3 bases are TGTGCCTGGAGTGTACTGTCCGGACAGGGTAACAATGAGCAGTTCTTC. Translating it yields CAWSVLSGQGNNEQFF. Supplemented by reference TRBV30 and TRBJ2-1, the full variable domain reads SQTIHQWPATLVQPVGSPLSLECTVEGTSNPNLYWYRQAAGRGLQLLFYSVGIGQISSEVPQNLSASRPQDRQFILSSKKLLLSDSGFYLCAWSVLSGQGNNEQFFGPGTRLTVL.

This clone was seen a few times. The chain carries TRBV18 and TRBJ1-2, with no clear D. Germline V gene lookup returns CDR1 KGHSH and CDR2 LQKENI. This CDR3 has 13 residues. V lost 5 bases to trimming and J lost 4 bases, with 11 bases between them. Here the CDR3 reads CASSFGLGYGYTF. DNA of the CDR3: TGTGCCAGCTCATTTGGGCTTGGCTATGGCTACACCTTC.

CDR3 in DNA: TGTGCCAGCACACCGGAGCGGAGGAGGTCAGATACGCAGTATTTT. Translated: CASTPERRRSDTQYF. V and J are TRBV7-2 and TRBJ2-3; tentatively, D is TRBD2 (5 bases). Looked up from germline, CDR1 is SGHTA and CDR2 is FQGNSA. Trimming shortened V by 7 bases and J by 4 bases, and 18 bases separated the two germline ends. The CDR3 spans 15 residues.

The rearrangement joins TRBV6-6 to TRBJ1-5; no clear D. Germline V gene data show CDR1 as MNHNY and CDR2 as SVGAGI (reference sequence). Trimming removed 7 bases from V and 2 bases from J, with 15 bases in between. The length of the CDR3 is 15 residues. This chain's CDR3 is CASIGGNGGNQPQHF. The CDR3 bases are TGTGCCAGCATAGGTGGTAACGGGGGCAATCAGCCCCAGCATTTT.

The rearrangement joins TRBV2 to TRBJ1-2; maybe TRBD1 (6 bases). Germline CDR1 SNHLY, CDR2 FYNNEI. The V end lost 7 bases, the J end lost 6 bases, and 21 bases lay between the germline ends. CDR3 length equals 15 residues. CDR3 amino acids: CASTRTALPRDGYTF. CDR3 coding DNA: TGTGCCAGCACAAGGACAGCGTTACCCAGGGATGGCTACACCTTC.

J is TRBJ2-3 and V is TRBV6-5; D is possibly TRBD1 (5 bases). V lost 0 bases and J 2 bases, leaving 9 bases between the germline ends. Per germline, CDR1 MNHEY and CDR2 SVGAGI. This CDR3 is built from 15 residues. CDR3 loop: CASSYSGLDTDTQYF. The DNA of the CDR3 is TGTGCCAGCAGTTACTCGGGGCTAGACACAGATACGCAGTATTTT.

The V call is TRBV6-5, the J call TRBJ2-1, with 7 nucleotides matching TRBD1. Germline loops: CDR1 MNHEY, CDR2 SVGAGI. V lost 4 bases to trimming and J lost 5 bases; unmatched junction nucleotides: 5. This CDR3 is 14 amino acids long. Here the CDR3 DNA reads TGTGCCAGCAGTTCCGGGACAGAGGACAATGAGCAGTTCTTC. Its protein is CASSSGTEDNEQFF.

CDR3 amino acids: CASRFSGSSTDTQYF. The DNA of the CDR3 is TGTGCCAGCAGGTTTAGCGGGAGTAGCACAGATACGCAGTATTTT. V usage is TRBV2 and J usage is TRBJ2-3, with 9 bases that match TRBD2. The V and J ends lost 6 bases and 0 bases, in that order; junction bases with no gene match: 4. The CDR3 has 15 residues. Germline assignment: CDR1 SNHLY and CDR2 FYNNEI. Full variable domain (remainder filled in from reference TRBV2 and TRBJ2-3): EPEVTQTPSHQVTQMGQEVILRCVPISNHLYFYWYRQILGQKVEFLVSFYNNEISEKSEIFDDQFSVERPDGSNFTLKIRSTKLEDSAMYFCASRFSGSSTDTQYFGPGTRLTVL.

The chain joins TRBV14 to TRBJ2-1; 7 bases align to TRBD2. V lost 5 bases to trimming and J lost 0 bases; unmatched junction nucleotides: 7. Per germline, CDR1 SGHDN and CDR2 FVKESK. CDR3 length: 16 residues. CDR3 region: CASSGGEVSSYNEQFF. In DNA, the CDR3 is TGTGCCAGCAGCGGGGGGGAGGTCAGCTCCTACAATGAGCAGTTCTTC.

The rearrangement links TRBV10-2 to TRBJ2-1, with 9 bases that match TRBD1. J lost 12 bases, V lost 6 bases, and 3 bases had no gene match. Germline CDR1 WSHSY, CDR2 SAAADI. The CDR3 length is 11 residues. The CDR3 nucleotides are TGCGCCAGCAGGGGGGGACAGGGGCAGTTCTTC. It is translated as CASRGGQGQFF.

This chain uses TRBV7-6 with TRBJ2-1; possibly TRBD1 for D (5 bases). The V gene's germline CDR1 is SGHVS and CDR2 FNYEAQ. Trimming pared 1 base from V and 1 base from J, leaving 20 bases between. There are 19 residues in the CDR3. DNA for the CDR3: TGTGCCAGCAGCTTAGAGTACTGGACAAGGGTCTCTTCCTACAATGAGCAGTTCTTC. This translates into CASSLEYWTRVSSYNEQFF.

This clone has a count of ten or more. Here the CDR3 reads CASSRKLAGGLQETQYF. DNA for the CDR3: TGTGCCAGCAGCCGAAAACTAGCGGGGGGCCTCCAAGAGACCCAGTACTTC. The chain links TRBV2 to TRBJ2-5; 12 bases match TRBD2. J lost 1 base, V lost 6 bases, and 9 bases had no gene match. The CDR3 is 17 residues long. Germline V gives CDR1 SNHLY, CDR2 FYNNEI.

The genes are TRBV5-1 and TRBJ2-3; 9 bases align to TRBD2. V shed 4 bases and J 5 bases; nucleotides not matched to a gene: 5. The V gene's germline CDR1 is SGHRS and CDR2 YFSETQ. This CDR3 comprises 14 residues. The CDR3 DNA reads TGCGCCAGCAGCCTTAGCGGGGGAGGAGATACGCAGTATTTT. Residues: CASSLSGGGDTQYF.

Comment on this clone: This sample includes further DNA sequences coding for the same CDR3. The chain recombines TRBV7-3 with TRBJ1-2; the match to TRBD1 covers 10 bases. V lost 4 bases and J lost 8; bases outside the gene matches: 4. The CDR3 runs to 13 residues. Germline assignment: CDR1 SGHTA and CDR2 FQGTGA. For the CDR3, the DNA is TGTGCCAGCAGCTCAGGACAGGGGGGCGGCTACACCTTC. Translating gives CASSSGQGGGYTF. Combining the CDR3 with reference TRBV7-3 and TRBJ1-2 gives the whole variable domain GAGVSQTPSNKVTEKGKYVELRCDPISGHTALYWYRQSLGQGPEFLIYFQGTGAADDSGLPNDRFFAVRPEGSVSTLKIQRTERGDSAVYLCASSSGQGGGYTFGSGTRLTVV.

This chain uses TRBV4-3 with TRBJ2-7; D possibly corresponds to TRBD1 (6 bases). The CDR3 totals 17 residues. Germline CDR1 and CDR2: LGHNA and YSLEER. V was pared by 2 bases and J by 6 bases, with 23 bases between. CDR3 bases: TGCGCCAGCAGCCAACTCTTTACGGGTGCAGGGGAAGTCGAGCAGTACTTC. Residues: CASSQLFTGAGEVEQYF.

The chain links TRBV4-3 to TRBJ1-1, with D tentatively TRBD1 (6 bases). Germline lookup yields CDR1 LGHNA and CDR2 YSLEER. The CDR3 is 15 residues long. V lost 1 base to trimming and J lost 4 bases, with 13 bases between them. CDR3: CASSQGTGSGTEAFF. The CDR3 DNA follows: TGCGCCAGCAGCCAAGGAACAGGGAGTGGCACTGAAGCTTTCTTT.

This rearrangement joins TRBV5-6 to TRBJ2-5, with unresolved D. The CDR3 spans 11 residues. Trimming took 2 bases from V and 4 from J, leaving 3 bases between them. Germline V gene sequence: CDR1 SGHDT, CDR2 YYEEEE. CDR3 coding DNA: TGTGCCAGCAGCTTCGGAGAGACCCAGTACTTC. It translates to CASSFGETQYF.

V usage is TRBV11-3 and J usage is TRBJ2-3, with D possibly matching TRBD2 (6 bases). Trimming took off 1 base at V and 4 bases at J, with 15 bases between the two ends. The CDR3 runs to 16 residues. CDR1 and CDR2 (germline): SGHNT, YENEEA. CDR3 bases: TGTGCCAGCAGCTTAGGTGATACTAGCCCCGCAGATACGCAGTATTTT. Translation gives CASSLGDTSPADTQYF.

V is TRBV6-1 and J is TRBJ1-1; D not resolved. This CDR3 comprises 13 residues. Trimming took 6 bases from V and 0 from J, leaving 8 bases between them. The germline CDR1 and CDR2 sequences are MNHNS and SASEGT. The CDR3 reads CASRAQLNTEAFF. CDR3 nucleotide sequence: TGTGCCAGCAGGGCCCAACTGAACACTGAAGCTTTCTTT.

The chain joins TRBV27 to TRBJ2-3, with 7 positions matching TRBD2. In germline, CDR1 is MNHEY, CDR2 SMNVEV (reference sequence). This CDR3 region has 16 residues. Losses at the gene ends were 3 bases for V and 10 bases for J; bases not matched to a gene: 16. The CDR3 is CASSFYQGGHIQAQYF. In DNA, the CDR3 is TGTGCCAGCAGTTTTTACCAGGGAGGGCATATTCAGGCGCAGTATTTT.

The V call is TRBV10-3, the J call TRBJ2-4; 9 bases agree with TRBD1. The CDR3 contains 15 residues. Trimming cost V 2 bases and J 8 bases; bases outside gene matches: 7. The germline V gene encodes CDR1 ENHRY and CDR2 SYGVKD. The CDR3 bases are TGTGCCATCAGTGAGGCGGACAGGGGTATGGACATTCAGTACTTC. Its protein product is CAISEADRGMDIQYF.

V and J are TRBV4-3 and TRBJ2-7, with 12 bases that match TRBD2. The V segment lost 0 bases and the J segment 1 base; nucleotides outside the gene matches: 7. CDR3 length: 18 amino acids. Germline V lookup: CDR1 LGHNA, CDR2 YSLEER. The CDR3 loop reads CASSQESLAGGSSYEQYF. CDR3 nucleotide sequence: TGCGCCAGCAGCCAAGAGTCACTAGCGGGGGGCTCGTCCTACGAGCAGTACTTC.